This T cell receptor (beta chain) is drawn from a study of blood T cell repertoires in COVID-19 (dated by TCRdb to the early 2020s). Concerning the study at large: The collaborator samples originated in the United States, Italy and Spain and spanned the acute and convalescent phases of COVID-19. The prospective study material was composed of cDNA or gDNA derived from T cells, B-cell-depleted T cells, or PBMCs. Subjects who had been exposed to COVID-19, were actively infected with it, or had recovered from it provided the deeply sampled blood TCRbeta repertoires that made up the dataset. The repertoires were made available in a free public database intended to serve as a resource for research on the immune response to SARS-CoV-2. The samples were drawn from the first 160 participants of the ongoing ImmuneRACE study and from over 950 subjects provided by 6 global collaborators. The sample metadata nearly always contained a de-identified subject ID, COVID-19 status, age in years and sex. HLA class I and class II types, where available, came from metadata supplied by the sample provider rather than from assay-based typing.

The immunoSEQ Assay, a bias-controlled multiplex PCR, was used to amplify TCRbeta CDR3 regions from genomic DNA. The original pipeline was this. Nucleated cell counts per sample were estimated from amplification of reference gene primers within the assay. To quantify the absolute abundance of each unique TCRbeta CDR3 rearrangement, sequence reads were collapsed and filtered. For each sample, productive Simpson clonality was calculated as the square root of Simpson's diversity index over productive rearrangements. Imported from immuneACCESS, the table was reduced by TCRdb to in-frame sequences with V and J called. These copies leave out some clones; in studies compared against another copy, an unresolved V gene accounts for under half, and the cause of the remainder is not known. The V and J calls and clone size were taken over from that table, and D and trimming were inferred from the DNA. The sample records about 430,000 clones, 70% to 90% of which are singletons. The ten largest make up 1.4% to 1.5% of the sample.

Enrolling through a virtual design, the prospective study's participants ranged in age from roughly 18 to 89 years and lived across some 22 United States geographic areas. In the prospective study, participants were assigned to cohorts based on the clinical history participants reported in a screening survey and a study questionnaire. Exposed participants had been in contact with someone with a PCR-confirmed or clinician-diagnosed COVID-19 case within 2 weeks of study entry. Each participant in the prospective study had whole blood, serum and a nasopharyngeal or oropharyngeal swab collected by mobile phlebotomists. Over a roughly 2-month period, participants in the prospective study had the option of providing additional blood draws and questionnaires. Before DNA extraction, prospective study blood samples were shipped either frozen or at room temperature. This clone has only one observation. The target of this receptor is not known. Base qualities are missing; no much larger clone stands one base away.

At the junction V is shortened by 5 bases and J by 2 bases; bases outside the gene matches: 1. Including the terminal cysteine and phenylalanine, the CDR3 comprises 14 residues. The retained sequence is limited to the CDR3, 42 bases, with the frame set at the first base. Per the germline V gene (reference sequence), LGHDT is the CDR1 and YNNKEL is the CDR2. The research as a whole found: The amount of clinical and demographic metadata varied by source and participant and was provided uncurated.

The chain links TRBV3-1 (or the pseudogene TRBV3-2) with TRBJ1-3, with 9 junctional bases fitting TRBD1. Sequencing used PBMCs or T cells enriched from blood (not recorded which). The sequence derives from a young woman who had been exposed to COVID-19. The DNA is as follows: TGTGCCAGCAGCTGGACAGGGGCTGGAAACACCATATATTTT. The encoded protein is CASSWTGAGNTIYF.